This TCR beta chain was recorded in a study of T cell repertoires in cytomegalovirus infection. Regarding this clonotype: The antigen remains unidentified.

This CDR3 comprises 15 residues. The V and J ends lost 10 bases and 3 bases respectively, with 21 bases between them. Germline lookup yields CDR1 ENHRY and CDR2 SYGVKD. TCRdb processed the reads anew with MiXCR; each CDR3 protein has one entry. The sample gives approximately 130,000 distinct CDR3 sequences, about 24% of which show up once; 34% is in the top ten. The rearrangement links TRBV10-3 to TRBJ1-2; weak D call: TRBD1 (5 bases). What was sequenced was PBMCs, sequenced either directly or after in vitro stimulation (not recorded which). This receptor was obtained from a human donor in good health (CMV status not recorded). Some clones in this sample may be carry-over from other donors' samples. The DNA for the CDR3 is TGTGCCAGCTCGGGCCGCATGGGGCCCCACTATGGCTACACCTTC. It is translated as CASSGRMGPHYGYTF.